This paragraph covers one T cell receptor beta chain sequence. No antigen is known for it. One junction end disagrees with the germline gene, perhaps due to a read error. This record belongs to a study of cytotoxic CD8 clonotypes in ibrutinib-treated CLL. Study information: Of a cohort that held 11 to 12 relapsed/refractory and some 14 treatment-naive patients, 17 to 18 were IGHV unmutated.

Germline-derived CDR1 and CDR2 are SGHNT and YYREEE (reference sequence). This CDR3 contains 15 residues. General observations from the study: Clonality went up at the time of ibrutinib response, stayed stable in sustained remission, and later dropped back toward its baseline level at progression.

TCRdb's table, derived via immunoSEQ multiplex PCR, lists solely in-frame clones and lacks some. The sample yields around 200,000 clones, roughly three quarters seen once. The rearrangement joins TRBV5-4 to TRBJ2-7, with 7 bases identical to TRBD1. The receptor's source is a human donor with chronic lymphocytic leukemia. Sequencing used PBMCs, obtained after 12 months of ibrutinib treatment. The CDR3 DNA is TGCGCCAGCAGCTTGGGTGGGACAGTCACCTACGAGCAGTACTTC. This sequence encodes CASSLGGTVTYEQYF.